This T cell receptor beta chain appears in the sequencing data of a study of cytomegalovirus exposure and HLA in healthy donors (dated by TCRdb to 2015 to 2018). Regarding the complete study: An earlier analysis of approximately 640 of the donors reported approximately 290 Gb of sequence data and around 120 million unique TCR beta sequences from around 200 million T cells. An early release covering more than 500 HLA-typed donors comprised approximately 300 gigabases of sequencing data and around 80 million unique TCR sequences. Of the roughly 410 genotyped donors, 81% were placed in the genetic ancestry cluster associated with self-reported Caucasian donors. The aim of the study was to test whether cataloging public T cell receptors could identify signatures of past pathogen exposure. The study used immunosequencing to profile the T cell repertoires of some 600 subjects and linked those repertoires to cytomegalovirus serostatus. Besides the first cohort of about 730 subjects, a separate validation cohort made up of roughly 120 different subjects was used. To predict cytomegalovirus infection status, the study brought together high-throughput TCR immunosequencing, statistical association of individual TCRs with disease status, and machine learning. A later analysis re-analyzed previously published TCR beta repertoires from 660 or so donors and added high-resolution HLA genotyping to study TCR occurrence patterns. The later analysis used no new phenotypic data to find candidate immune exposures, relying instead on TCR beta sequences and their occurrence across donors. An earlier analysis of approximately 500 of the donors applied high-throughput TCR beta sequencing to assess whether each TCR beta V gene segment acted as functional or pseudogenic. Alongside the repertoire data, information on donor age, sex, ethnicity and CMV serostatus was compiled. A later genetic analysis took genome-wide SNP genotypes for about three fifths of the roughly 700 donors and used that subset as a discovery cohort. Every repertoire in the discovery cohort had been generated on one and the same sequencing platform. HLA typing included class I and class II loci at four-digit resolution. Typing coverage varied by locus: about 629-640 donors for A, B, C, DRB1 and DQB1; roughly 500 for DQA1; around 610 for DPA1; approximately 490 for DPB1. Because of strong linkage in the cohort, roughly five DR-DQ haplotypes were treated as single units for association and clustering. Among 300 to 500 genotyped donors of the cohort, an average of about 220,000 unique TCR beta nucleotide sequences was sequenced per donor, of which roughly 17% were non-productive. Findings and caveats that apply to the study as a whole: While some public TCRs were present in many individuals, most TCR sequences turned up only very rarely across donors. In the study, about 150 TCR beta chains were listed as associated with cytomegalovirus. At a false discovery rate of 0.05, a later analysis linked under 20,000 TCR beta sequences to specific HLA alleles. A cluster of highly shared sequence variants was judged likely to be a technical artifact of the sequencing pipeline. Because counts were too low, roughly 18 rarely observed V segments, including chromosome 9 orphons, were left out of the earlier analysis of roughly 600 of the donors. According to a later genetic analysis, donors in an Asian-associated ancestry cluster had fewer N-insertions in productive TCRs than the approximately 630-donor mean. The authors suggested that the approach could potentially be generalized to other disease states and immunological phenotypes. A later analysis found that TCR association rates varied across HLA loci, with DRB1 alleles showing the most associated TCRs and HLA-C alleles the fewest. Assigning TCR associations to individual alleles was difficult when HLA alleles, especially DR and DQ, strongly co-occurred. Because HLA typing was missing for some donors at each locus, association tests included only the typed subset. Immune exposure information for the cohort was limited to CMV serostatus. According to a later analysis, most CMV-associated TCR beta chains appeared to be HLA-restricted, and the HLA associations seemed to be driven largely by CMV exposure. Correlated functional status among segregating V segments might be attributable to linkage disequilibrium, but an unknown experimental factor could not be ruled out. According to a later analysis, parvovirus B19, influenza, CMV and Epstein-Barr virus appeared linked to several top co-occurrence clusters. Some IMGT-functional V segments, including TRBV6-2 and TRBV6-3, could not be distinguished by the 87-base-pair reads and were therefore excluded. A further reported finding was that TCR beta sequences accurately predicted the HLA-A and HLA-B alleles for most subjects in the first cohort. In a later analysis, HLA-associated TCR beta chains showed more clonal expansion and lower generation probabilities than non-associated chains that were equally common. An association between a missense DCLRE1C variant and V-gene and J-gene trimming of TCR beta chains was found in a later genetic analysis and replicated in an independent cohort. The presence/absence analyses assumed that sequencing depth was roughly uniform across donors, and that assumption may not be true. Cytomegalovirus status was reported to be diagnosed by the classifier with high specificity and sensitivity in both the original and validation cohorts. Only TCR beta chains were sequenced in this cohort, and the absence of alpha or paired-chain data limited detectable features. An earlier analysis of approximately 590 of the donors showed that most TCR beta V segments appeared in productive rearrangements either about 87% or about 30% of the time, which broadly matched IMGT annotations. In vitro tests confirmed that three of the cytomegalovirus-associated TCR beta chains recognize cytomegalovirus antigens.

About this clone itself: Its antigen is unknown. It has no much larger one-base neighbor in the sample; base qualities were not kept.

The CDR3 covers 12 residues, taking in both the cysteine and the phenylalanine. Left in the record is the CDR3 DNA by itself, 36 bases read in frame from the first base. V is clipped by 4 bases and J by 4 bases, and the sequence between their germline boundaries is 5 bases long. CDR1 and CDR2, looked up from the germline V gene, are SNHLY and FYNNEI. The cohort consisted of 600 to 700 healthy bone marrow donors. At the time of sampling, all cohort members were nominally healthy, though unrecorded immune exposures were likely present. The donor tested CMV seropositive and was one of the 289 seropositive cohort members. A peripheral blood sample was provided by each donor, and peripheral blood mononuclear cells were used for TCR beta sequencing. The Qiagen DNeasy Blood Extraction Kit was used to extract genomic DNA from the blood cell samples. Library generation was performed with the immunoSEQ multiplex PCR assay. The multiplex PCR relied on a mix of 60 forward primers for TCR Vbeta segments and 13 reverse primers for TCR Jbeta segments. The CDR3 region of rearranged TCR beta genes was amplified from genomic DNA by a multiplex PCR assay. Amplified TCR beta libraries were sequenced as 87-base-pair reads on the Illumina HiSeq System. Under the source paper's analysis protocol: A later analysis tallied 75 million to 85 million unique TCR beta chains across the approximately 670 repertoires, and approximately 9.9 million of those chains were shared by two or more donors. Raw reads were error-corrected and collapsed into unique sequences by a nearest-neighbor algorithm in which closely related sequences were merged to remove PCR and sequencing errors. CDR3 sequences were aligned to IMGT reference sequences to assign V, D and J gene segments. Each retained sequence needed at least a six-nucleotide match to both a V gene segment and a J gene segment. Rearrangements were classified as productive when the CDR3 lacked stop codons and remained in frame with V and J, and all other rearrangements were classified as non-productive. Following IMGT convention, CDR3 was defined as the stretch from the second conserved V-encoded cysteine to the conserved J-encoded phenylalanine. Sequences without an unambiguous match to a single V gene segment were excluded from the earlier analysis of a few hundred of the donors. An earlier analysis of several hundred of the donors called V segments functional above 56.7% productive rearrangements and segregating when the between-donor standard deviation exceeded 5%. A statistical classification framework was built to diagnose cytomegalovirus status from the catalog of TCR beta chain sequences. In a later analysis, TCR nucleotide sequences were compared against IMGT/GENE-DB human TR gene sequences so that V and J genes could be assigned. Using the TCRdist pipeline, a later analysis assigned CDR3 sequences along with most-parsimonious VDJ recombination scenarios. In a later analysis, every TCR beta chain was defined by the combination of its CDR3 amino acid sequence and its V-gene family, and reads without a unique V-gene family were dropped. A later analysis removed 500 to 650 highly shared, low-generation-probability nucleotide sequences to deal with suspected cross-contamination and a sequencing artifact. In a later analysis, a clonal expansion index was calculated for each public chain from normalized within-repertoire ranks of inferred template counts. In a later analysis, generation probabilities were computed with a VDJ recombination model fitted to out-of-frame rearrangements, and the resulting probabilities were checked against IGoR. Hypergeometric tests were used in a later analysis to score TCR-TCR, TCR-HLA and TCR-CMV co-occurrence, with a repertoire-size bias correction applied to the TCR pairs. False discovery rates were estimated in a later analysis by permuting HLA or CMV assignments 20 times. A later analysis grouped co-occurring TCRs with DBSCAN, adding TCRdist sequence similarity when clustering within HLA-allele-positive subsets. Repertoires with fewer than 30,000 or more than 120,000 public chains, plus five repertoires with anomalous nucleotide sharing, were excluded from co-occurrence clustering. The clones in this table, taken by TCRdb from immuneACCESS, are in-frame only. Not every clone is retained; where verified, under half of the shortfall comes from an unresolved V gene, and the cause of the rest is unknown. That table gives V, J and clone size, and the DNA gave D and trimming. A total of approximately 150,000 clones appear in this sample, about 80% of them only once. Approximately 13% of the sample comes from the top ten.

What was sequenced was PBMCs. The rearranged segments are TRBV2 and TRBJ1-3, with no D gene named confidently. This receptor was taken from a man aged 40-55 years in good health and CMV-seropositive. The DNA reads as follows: TGTGCCAGCAGTGCCGGGGGAAACACCATATATTTT. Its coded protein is CASSAGGNTIYF.